These 16 T cell receptor beta chains share one sample of origin, sequenced in a study of OX40 agonist ivuxolimab in advanced cancers. Libraries were prepared by immunoSEQ multiplex PCR; TCRdb keeps only in-frame clonotypes and omits some of them. The sample records approximately 60,000 clones, over 60% being singletons. The starting material was CD4+ or CD8+ T cells sorted from blood, obtained in a trial of the OX40 agonist ivuxolimab. The receptors originated from an adult with an advanced solid tumor such as melanoma, head and neck, liver or kidney cancer.

Here the CDR3 reads CASSYFGDSPLHF. The CDR3 coding sequence is TGTGCCAGCAGTTACTTCGGAGATTCACCCCTCCACTTT. The chain has TRBV6-5 and TRBJ1-6; D unresolved. The CDR3 length is 13 residues. Germline CDR1 is MNHEY and CDR2 is SVGAGI. V was shortened by 1 base and J by 8 bases, with 6 bases between the two germline ends.

In its sample, this clone was seen once. This rearrangement joins TRBV19 to TRBJ1-1; D is possibly TRBD1 (5 bases). Germline loops: CDR1 LNHDA, CDR2 SQIVND (reference sequence). This CDR3 spans 12 amino acids. V lost 8 bases and J 1 base, leaving 8 bases between the germline ends. The CDR3 loop reads CASQGGNTEAFF. The CDR3 coding sequence is TGTGCCAGTCAGGGAGGGAACACTGAAGCTTTCTTT.

The V gene is TRBV28, the J gene TRBJ1-2; maybe TRBD1 (5 bases). This CDR3 is built from 11 residues. The V and J ends lost 4 bases and 8 bases respectively, with 8 bases between them. Per germline, CDR1 MDHEN and CDR2 SYDVKM. The CDR3 region has the DNA TGTGCCAGCAGTTGGGGCAGAGGCTACACCTTC. Residues: CASSWGRGYTF.

This clone was recorded only once. This chain links TRBV2 with TRBJ2-7; TRBD2 matches at 10 bases. Germline loops: CDR1 SNHLY, CDR2 FYNNEI. The CDR3 has 14 residues. The V and J ends lost 3 bases and 4 bases, in that order; junction bases with no gene match: 3. The CDR3 loop reads CASSDRLAGYEQYF. As DNA, the CDR3 is TGTGCCAGCAGTGACAGACTAGCGGGTTACGAGCAGTACTTC. Drawing the rest from reference TRBV2 and TRBJ2-7, the complete variable domain is EPEVTQTPSHQVTQMGQEVILRCVPISNHLYFYWYRQILGQKVEFLVSFYNNEISEKSEIFDDQFSVERPDGSNFTLKIRSTKLEDSAMYFCASSDRLAGYEQYFGPGTRLTVT.

This chain uses TRBV2 with TRBJ2-7; 8 nucleotides line up with TRBD1. The CDR3 consists of 15 residues. Losses at the gene ends were 4 bases for V and 0 bases for J; bases not matched to a gene: 5. CDR1 and CDR2 from the germline V gene are SNHLY and FYNNEI. The CDR3 protein is CASSGDRGNSYEQYF. The CDR3 coding sequence is TGTGCCAGCAGTGGAGACAGGGGTAACTCCTACGAGCAGTACTTC.

V gene TRBV12-5 combines with J gene TRBJ2-3; 7 nucleotides match TRBD2. The CDR3 spans 13 residues. CDR1 is LGHNT, CDR2 FRNRAP, per germline. The J segment lost 6 bases and the V segment lost 6 bases, leaving 6 bases of the junction unmatched. The CDR3 DNA follows: TGTGCTAGTGGGAGCGGGGTTGGGGATACGCAGTATTTT. Amino acid sequence: CASGSGVGDTQYF.

The rearrangement joins TRBV6-5 to TRBJ1-2; possibly TRBD1 for D (5 bases). The germline V gene has CDR1 MNHEY and CDR2 SVGAGI. This CDR3 has 15 amino acids. Trimming shortened V by 0 bases and J by 3 bases, and 11 bases separated the two germline ends. The CDR3 bases are TGTGCCAGCAGTTACTCTGGGGGGAGGGACTATGGCTACACCTTC. This translates into CASSYSGGRDYGYTF.

The sample holds a few counts of this clone. V usage is TRBV18 and J usage is TRBJ1-5; perhaps TRBD1 as D (5 bases). Trimming took 3 bases from V and 0 from J, leaving 12 bases between them. The CDR3 length is 16 residues. Germline loops: CDR1 KGHSH, CDR2 LQKENI. The DNA of the CDR3 is TGTGCCAGCTCACCCTACGAGGGGAATAGCAATCAGCCCCAGCATTTT. Protein product: CASSPYEGNSNQPQHF.

The chain carries TRBV5-4 and TRBJ2-4, with 8 nucleotides matching TRBD2. The J segment lost 1 base and the V segment lost 5 bases, leaving 5 bases of the junction unmatched. The CDR3 contains 15 residues. The V gene's germline CDR1 is SGHNT and CDR2 YYREEE (reference sequence). The CDR3, as DNA: TGTGCCAGCAGTCCGGGGGGGTTCGCCAAAAACATTCAGTACTTC. Translating it yields CASSPGGFAKNIQYF.

The chain links TRBV7-6 to TRBJ2-7, with D possibly TRBD2 on 5 matching bases. This CDR3 has 15 residues. CDR1 and CDR2 from the germline V gene are SGHVS and FNYEAQ. The V and J ends lost 4 bases and 6 bases respectively, with 19 bases between them. Here the CDR3 reads CASSSSGGVSGEQYF. In DNA form, the CDR3 reads TGTGCCAGCAGCTCGAGCGGAGGCGTAAGCGGCGAGCAGTACTTC.

The J gene is TRBJ2-7, the V gene TRBV4-1; TRBD2 is a possible D gene (6 bases). Germline CDR1 reads MGHRA; CDR2 reads YSYEKL. The CDR3 is 16 amino acids. Trimming took 1 base from V and 5 from J, leaving 18 bases between them. CDR3 residues: CASSQVWGTQSNEQYF. The CDR3 DNA reads as TGCGCCAGCAGCCAAGTTTGGGGGACTCAAAGCAACGAGCAGTACTTC.

The chain is built from TRBV15 and TRBJ1-2; D may be TRBD1 (6 bases). Looked up from germline, CDR1 is LNHNV and CDR2 is YYDKDF (reference sequence). The CDR3 covers 14 residues. With 8 bases removed from V and 6 bases from J, the gap between germline ends came to 19 bases. For the CDR3, the DNA is TGTGCCACCGCAACAGGGAACAGGGAAAATGGCTACACCTTC. It translates to CATATGNRENGYTF.

The V gene is TRBV7-7, the J gene TRBJ2-2; 7 nucleotides agree with TRBD1. The CDR3 runs to 15 residues. After removal of 5 bases from V and 7 bases from J, the junction contained 10 bases not matched to a gene. Germline CDR1 SSHAT, CDR2 FNYEAQ (reference sequence). The CDR3 here is CASSPPTGYFGELFF. In DNA form, the CDR3 reads TGTGCCAGCAGCCCCCCGACAGGGTATTTCGGGGAGCTGTTTTTT.

The chain joins TRBV9 to TRBJ1-1, with 8 bases matching TRBD1. The CDR3 contains 16 residues. V trimming: 3 bases; J trimming: 4 bases; junction bases outside the gene matches: 11. The germline V gene has CDR1 SGDLS and CDR2 YYNGEE. CDR3 sequence (DNA): TGTGCCAGCAGCGCGACAGGGGTGGCCTCGGGCACTGAAGCTTTCTTT. Protein product: CASSATGVASGTEAFF.

This clone is deemed medium-sized. The genes are TRBV19 and TRBJ1-2; D not resolved. V gave up 2 bases and J gave up 5 bases, with 12 bases separating them. The CDR3 consists of 14 residues. The germline V gene has CDR1 LNHDA and CDR2 SQIVND (reference sequence). This CDR3 reads CASSIYSVGYGYTF. The CDR3 bases are TGTGCCAGTAGTATATACAGTGTAGGGTATGGCTACACCTTC. Combining the CDR3 with reference TRBV19 and TRBJ1-2 gives the whole variable domain DGGITQSPKYLFRKEGQNVTLSCEQNLNHDAMYWYRQDPGQGLRLIYYSQIVNDFQKGDIAEGYSVSREKKESFPLTVTSAQKNPTAFYLCASSIYSVGYGYTFGSGTRLTVV.

This clone was seen a single time. This chain links TRBV19 with TRBJ1-2, with 9 nucleotides matching TRBD1. V dropped 6 bases and J dropped 3; count of bases not matched to a gene: 8. Looked up from germline, CDR1 is LNHDA and CDR2 is SQIVND (reference sequence). The CDR3 covers 15 residues. CDR3 coding DNA: TGTGCCAGTAGGCTTCCGGGACAGGGTCACTATGGCTACACCTTC. This translates into CASRLPGQGHYGYTF.